Shown below are 27 T cell receptor beta chains from a single sample sequenced in a study of OX40 agonist ivuxolimab in advanced cancers. TCRdb keeps only in-frame clones here, not all; method: immunoSEQ multiplex PCR. There are roughly 65,000 clones in the sample; 70% to 85% occur only once, and roughly a tenth lies in the top ten. The sequenced sample was CD4+ or CD8+ T cells sorted from blood, obtained in a trial of the OX40 agonist ivuxolimab. These receptors were collected from an adult with an advanced solid tumor such as melanoma, head and neck, liver or kidney cancer.

The V gene is TRBV5-1, the J gene TRBJ1-1; D perhaps matches TRBD1 (6 bases). CDR3 size: 14 residues. Germline CDR1 reads SGHRS; CDR2 reads YFSETQ. Trimming removed 2 bases at V and 7 bases at J, with 15 bases between. In nucleotides, the CDR3 is TGCGCCAGCAGCTTTAAAAACAAGGGGGGTGAAGCTTTCTTT. Protein: CASSFKNKGGEAFF.

The chain links TRBV27 to TRBJ2-7; a possible D gene is TRBD1 (5 bases). CDR1 is MNHEY, CDR2 SMNVEV, per germline (reference sequence). The CDR3 runs 16 residues. Deletions cut 5 bases from V and 1 base from J, with 18 bases between. The DNA for the CDR3 is TGTGCCAGCAGTAGGGGTCGATCCTTCGGGTCCTACGAGCAGTACTTC. Protein product: CASSRGRSFGSYEQYF.

This clone was observed once. V gene TRBV29-1 combines with J gene TRBJ1-1; no definite D call. Germline assignment: CDR1 SQVTM and CDR2 ANQGSEA. V was pared by 4 bases and J by 6 bases, with 9 bases between. This CDR3 region has 11 residues. The CDR3 DNA is TGCAGCGTTGCAGAGGCGGCTGAAGCTTTCTTT. Protein: CSVAEAAEAFF.

V gene TRBV7-9 combines with J gene TRBJ1-5, with D perhaps TRBD1 (6 bases). Germline V CDR1 and CDR2: SEHNR, FQNEAQ (reference sequence). The CDR3 is made up of 15 amino acids. Trimming pared 5 bases from V and 2 bases from J, leaving 13 bases between. CDR3: CASSPHEGGNQPQHF. DNA for the CDR3: TGTGCCAGCAGCCCCCATGAGGGGGGCAATCAGCCCCAGCATTTT.

The chain recombines TRBV5-1 with TRBJ2-2; D not resolved. V lost 1 base and J lost 6, with 7 bases in between. The CDR3 is made up of 13 amino acids. Germline-derived CDR1 and CDR2 are SGHRS and YFSETQ. This CDR3 is CASSLLSAGELFF. In DNA, the CDR3 is TGCGCCAGCAGCTTGTTGAGTGCCGGGGAGCTGTTTTTT.

V and J are TRBV7-3 and TRBJ2-5, with a possible D match to TRBD1 (5 bases). Trimming removed 5 bases at V and 1 base at J, with 17 bases between. Germline-derived CDR1 and CDR2 are SGHTA and FQGTGA. This CDR3 region has 16 residues. The CDR3 DNA reads as TGTGCCAGCAGCCCAAAGGGGTGGGAAGGCCAAGAGACCCAGTACTTC. Translated: CASSPKGWEGQETQYF.

V gene TRBV10-3 combines with J gene TRBJ2-6; TRBD2 matches 7 bases. CDR3 length: 17 residues. Germline CDR1 ENHRY, CDR2 SYGVKD. V gave up 7 bases and J gave up 0 bases; unmatched junction bases: 9. The CDR3 reads CAINPSGLISGANVLTF. CDR3 DNA: TGTGCCATCAATCCTAGCGGCTTAATCTCTGGGGCCAACGTCCTGACTTTC.

This chain connects TRBV5-6 to TRBJ1-2; no clear D. From germline, CDR1 is SGHDT and CDR2 YYEEEE. The CDR3 extends over 12 amino acids. Trimming took 1 base from V and 7 from J, leaving 8 bases between them. CDR3 region: CASSLNSGGYTF. DNA of the CDR3: TGTGCCAGCAGCTTGAACAGCGGTGGCTACACCTTC.

The V call is TRBV4-3, the J call TRBJ1-4; D not certain. The CDR3 has 14 amino acids. Trimming removed 3 bases at V and 4 bases at J, with 9 bases between. CDR1 and CDR2 (germline): LGHNA, YSLEER. The CDR3 DNA reads as TGCGCCAGCAGCCATACGCAGTTTAATGAAAAACTGTTTTTT. Translating gives CASSHTQFNEKLFF.

The gene calls are TRBV7-9 and TRBJ2-5, with D possibly called TRBD1 or TRBD2 (5 bases each). The DNA end is a closer match to TRBJ2-7, so the J assignment may be wrong. Germline CDR1 and CDR2: SEHNR and FQNEAQ (reference sequence). CDR3 length equals 13 residues. CDR3 residues: CASRPGTGHEQYF. The CDR3 DNA sequence: TGTGCCAGCAGACCGGGGACCGGGCACGAGCAGTACTTC.

This sequence joins TRBV28 and TRBJ1-2; D uncertain. The CDR3 runs 13 residues. CDR1 is MDHEN, CDR2 SYDVKM, per germline. Trimming took off 6 bases at V and 5 bases at J, with 13 bases between the two ends. This CDR3 reads CASSLGSGYGYTF. DNA of the CDR3: TGTGCCAGCAGCCTCGGGAGTGGGTATGGCTACACCTTC.

The V call is TRBV11-2, the J call TRBJ1-2; TRBD1 matches at 7 bases. The CDR3 contains 12 residues. V lost 5 bases, J lost 6 bases, and 3 bases stayed unmatched. Germline V gene sequence: CDR1 SGHAT, CDR2 FQNNGV. The CDR3 coding sequence is TGTGCCAGCAGCCTCACAGGGGATGGCTACACCTTC. Translating it yields CASSLTGDGYTF.

This clone has only one observation. V usage is TRBV28 and J usage is TRBJ1-1; D ambiguous. V dropped 7 bases and J dropped 0 bases, with 12 bases sitting between them. This CDR3 has 14 amino acids. Per the germline V gene, CDR1 is MDHEN and CDR2 is SYDVKM. The CDR3 loop reads CASTRGGLNTEAFF. The CDR3 DNA follows: TGTGCCAGCACCCGCGGAGGCCTGAACACTGAAGCTTTCTTT.

This chain joins TRBV5-1 and TRBJ2-2; D call uncertain. The germline CDR1 and CDR2 sequences are SGHRS and YFSETQ. The CDR3 contains 15 residues. V was cut by 1 base and J by 2 bases, with 9 bases left in between. The CDR3 sequence is CASSLRSINTGELFF. CDR3 bases: TGCGCCAGCAGCTTGCGTTCCATTAACACCGGGGAGCTGTTTTTT. The full variable domain, rest sourced from reference TRBV5-1 and TRBJ2-2, is KAGVTQTPRYLIKTRGQQVTLSCSPISGHRSVSWYQQTPGQGLQFLFEYFSETQRNKGNFPGRFSGRQFSNSRSEMNVSTLELGDSALYLCASSLRSINTGELFFGEGSRLTVL.

This chain uses TRBV29-1 with TRBJ2-2; D is unclear. This CDR3 is 14 amino acids long. The V and J ends lost 5 bases and 0 bases respectively, with 10 bases between them. Germline V gene lookup returns CDR1 SQVTM and CDR2 ANQGSEA. The CDR3 nucleotides read TGCAGCGTTTCCGCAAGACCGAACACCGGGGAGCTGTTTTTT. Its translation: CSVSARPNTGELFF.

This clone is large within its sample. The V and J genes are TRBV27 and TRBJ2-7; no clear D. Trimming pared 3 bases from V and 1 base from J, leaving 4 bases between. CDR1 is MNHEY, CDR2 SMNVEV, per germline (reference sequence). The CDR3 runs to 12 residues. CDR3 amino acids: CASSLVSYEQYF. Written as DNA, the CDR3 is TGTGCCAGCAGTTTGGTTTCCTACGAGCAGTACTTC.

The gene calls are TRBV25-1 and TRBJ2-7; 9 bases match TRBD1. The CDR3 contains 15 residues. V dropped 4 bases and J dropped 3; count of bases not matched to a gene: 7. CDR1 and CDR2 from the germline V gene are MGHDK and SYGVNS. CDR3 DNA: TGTGCCAGCAGTGGCCCAACGGGACAGGGCTACGAGCAGTACGTC. The encoded protein is CASSGPTGQGYEQYV.

V and J are TRBV30 and TRBJ2-1, with 8 bases that match TRBD2. The CDR3 spans 15 residues. V lost 3 bases, J lost 8 bases, and 12 bases stayed unmatched. Germline CDR1 GTSNPN, CDR2 SVGIG (reference sequence). Here the CDR3 DNA reads TGTGCCTGGAGCGGCGGACTAGCCGCCCTAGATGAGCAGTTCTTC. It specifies CAWSGGLAALDEQFF.

The V call is TRBV5-4, the J call TRBJ2-1; D is possibly TRBD2 (5 bases). V was trimmed by 2 bases and J by 5 bases, leaving 8 bases between them. CDR1 and CDR2 from the germline V gene are SGHNT and YYREEE (reference sequence). The CDR3 runs 13 residues. This CDR3 is CASSLTSDNEQFF. The CDR3 nucleotides are TGTGCCAGCAGCTTAACTAGTGACAATGAGCAGTTCTTC.

V gene TRBV12-5 combines with J gene TRBJ1-4; D is unresolved. Germline V gene sequence: CDR1 LGHNT, CDR2 FRNRAP. The CDR3 sequence is 16 residues long. Trimming shortened V by 5 bases and J by 8 bases, and 21 bases separated the two germline ends. DNA of the CDR3: TGTGCTAGTGGTCCCCCTATATCGAAGGCCGGGGAAAAACTGTTTTTT. This codes for CASGPPISKAGEKLFF.

CDR3 sequence: CASSISGGQPQHF. The DNA for the CDR3 is TGTGCCAGTAGTATCTCAGGGGGCCAGCCCCAGCATTTT. This chain links TRBV19 with TRBJ1-5, with 8 bases fitting TRBD1. Germline V gene sequence: CDR1 LNHDA, CDR2 SQIVND (reference sequence). J lost 7 bases, V lost 3 bases, and 2 bases had no gene match. This CDR3 has 13 amino acids.

The chain employs TRBV28 and TRBJ2-2, with TRBD2 matching 7 bases. V was pared by 5 bases and J by 8 bases, with 5 bases of the junction left unmatched. Germline V CDR1 and CDR2: MDHEN, SYDVKM. This CDR3 has 13 amino acids. The CDR3 loop is CASSGRETGELFF. In nucleotides, the CDR3 is TGTGCCAGCAGTGGGCGGGAGACTGGGGAGCTGTTTTTT. Full variable domain (remainder filled in from reference TRBV28 and TRBJ2-2): DVKVTQSSRYLVKRTGEKVFLECVQDMDHENMFWYRQDPGLGLRLIYFSYDVKMKEKGDIPEGYSVSREKKERFSLILESASTNQTSMYLCASSGRETGELFFGEGSRLTVL.

The chain has TRBV5-5 and TRBJ1-2, with D possibly being TRBD1 (6 bases). There are 15 residues in the CDR3. Germline V gene lookup returns CDR1 SGHKS and CDR2 YYEKEE (reference sequence). Deletions cut 4 bases from V and 0 bases from J, with 13 bases between. The CDR3 region has the DNA TGTGCCAGCAGCCCACACAGGGCCCCTAACTATGGCTACACCTTC. Its protein is CASSPHRAPNYGYTF.

The CDR3 sequence is CASSLPGTSSEETQYF. The CDR3 bases are TGTGCCAGCAGTTTACCCGGGACTAGCTCGGAGGAGACCCAGTACTTC. V usage is TRBV27 and J usage is TRBJ2-5; 9 bases line up with TRBD2. CDR1 is MNHEY and CDR2 is SMNVEV in the germline V gene (reference sequence). The CDR3 loop spans 16 amino acids. V trimming: 2 bases; J trimming: 5 bases; junction bases outside the gene matches: 9.

The gene calls are TRBV7-3 and TRBJ2-1; a weak D match, TRBD2 (6 bases). Germline CDR1 reads SGHTA; CDR2 reads FQGTGA. Trimming left V 2 bases short and J 0 bases short, with 8 bases between. The CDR3 loop spans 15 amino acids. The CDR3 sequence is CASSLGGTSYNEQFF. Written as DNA, the CDR3 is TGTGCCAGCAGCTTAGGGGGGACCTCCTACAATGAGCAGTTCTTC.

This clone was detected once. The chain joins TRBV19 to TRBJ2-7, with 13 bases matching TRBD2. This CDR3 has 15 amino acids. Trimming cost V 6 bases and J 6 bases; bases outside gene matches: 8. CDR1 and CDR2 (germline): LNHDA, SQIVND (reference sequence). Written as DNA, the CDR3 is TGTGCCAGTAGAGGACTAGCGGGAGATCCCGTCGAGCAGTACTTC. This encodes CASRGLAGDPVEQYF.

V gene TRBV19 combines with J gene TRBJ2-1, with 11 bases that match TRBD2. Per germline, CDR1 LNHDA and CDR2 SQIVND (reference sequence). The CDR3 consists of 20 residues. The V segment lost 6 bases and the J segment 0 bases; nucleotides outside the gene matches: 16. CDR3 coding DNA: TGTGCCAGTAGCCGACCGACTAGCGGGGCGTCCCCTCGCTCCTACAATGAGCAGTTCTTC. It is translated as CASSRPTSGASPRSYNEQFF. The full variable domain, completed using reference TRBV19 and TRBJ2-1, is DGGITQSPKYLFRKEGQNVTLSCEQNLNHDAMYWYRQDPGQGLRLIYYSQIVNDFQKGDIAEGYSVSREKKESFPLTVTSAQKNPTAFYLCASSRPTSGASPRSYNEQFFGPGTRLTVL.